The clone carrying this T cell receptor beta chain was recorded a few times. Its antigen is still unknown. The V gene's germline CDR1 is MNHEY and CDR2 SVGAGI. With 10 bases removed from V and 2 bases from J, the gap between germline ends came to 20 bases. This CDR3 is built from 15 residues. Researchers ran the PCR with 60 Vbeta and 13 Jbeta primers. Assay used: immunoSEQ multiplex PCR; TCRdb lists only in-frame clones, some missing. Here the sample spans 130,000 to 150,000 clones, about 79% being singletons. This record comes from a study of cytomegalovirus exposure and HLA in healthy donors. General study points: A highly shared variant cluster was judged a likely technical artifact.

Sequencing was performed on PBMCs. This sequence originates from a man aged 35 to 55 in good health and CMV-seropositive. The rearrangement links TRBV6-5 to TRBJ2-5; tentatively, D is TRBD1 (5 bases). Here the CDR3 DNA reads TGTGCCACCCTCAAACGAGACAGCAGTCAAGAGACCCAGTACTTC. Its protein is CATLKRDSSQETQYF.